This T cell receptor beta chain emerged from a study of T cells in Graves' hyperthyroidism and ophthalmopathy. The CDR3 is 16 residues long. Trimming left V 0 bases short and J 3 bases short, with 12 bases between. Germline V CDR1 and CDR2: LNHDA, SQIVND (reference sequence). This clonotype was recorded a few times. RNA transcripts provided the source from which TCR beta CDR3 regions were amplified. A first-round RT-PCR of the TCR CDR3 used the HTBI primer set. TCRdb recomputed calls from the multiplex PCR reads with MiXCR, one row per CDR3 protein. Among about 720,000 distinct CDR3 sequences listed, about 17% were seen once.

The sample comprised blood. The TCR comes from a woman aged 45-59 years with Graves' hyperthyroidism that later progressed to Graves' ophthalmopathy. The chain carries TRBV19 and TRBJ1-5, with a weak D call TRBD1 (5 bases). CDR3 nucleotide sequence: TGTGCCAGTAGTATAGATCGGGGGACCACCAATCAGCCCCAGCATTTT. Amino acid sequence: CASSIDRGTTNQPQHF.